These 15 T cell receptor beta chains originate from one sample sequenced in a study of neoadjuvant anti-PD-1 for oral cavity cancer. The assay was immunoSEQ multiplex PCR, and TCRdb's table has in-frame clones only and misses some. This repertoire shows roughly 15,000 clones, roughly 79% found once; its top ten account for less than 3.5%. Indicated time point: after neoadjuvant nivolumab, at surgical resection. The specimen was PBMCs, collected after nivolumab (anti-PD-1) treatment. The receptor set was obtained from a person aged 40-85 years with oral cavity squamous cell carcinoma.

This chain links TRBV5-4 with TRBJ2-5; perhaps TRBD2 as D (6 bases). Looked up from germline, CDR1 is SGHNT and CDR2 is YYREEE (reference sequence). V was trimmed by 2 bases and J by 5 bases, leaving 13 bases between them. This CDR3 is 14 amino acids long. DNA for the CDR3: TGTGCCAGCAGCTTCGGGAGAGGGCAGGAGACCCAGTACTTC. Encoded protein: CASSFGRGQETQYF.

This sequence joins TRBV6-4 and TRBJ2-1; TRBD2 aligns across 9 bases. V trimming: 0 bases; J trimming: 6 bases; junction bases outside the gene matches: 6. The CDR3 length is 16 residues. Germline CDR1 and CDR2: MRHNA and SNTAGT. The CDR3 DNA reads TGTGCCAGCAGTGACTCTAGCGGGGGTTGGGCCAATGAGCAGTTCTTC. Its translation is CASSDSSGGWANEQFF.

The table lists this clone with a few counts. V and J are TRBV5-1 and TRBJ1-2; D is uncertain. V lost 4 bases and J 6 bases, leaving 13 bases between the germline ends. Germline CDR1 and CDR2: SGHRS and YFSETQ. The CDR3 is 13 amino acids. The CDR3 DNA sequence: TGCGCCAGCAGCCTCGAGAATCAGGATGGCTACACCTTC. Translation: CASSLENQDGYTF.

V is TRBV27 and J is TRBJ1-2; perhaps TRBD1 as D (5 bases). This CDR3 region has 14 residues. From germline, CDR1 is MNHEY and CDR2 SMNVEV (reference sequence). V lost 7 bases, J lost 2 bases, and 14 bases lay in between. CDR3 DNA sequence: TGTGCCAGCACCCGGTGGGGGGGAAACTATGGCTACACCTTC. Translation: CASTRWGGNYGYTF.

The chain couples TRBV6-1 to TRBJ2-3; 7 bases line up with TRBD2. Germline V lookup: CDR1 MNHNS, CDR2 SASEGT. The ends lost 0 bases at V and 0 bases at J; junction bases unmatched: 0. The CDR3 runs to 15 residues. The CDR3 nucleotides are TGTGCCAGCAGTGAAGCCGGGGGGAGCACAGATACGCAGTATTTT. Protein: CASSEAGGSTDTQYF.

The V call is TRBV6-5, the J call TRBJ2-7; TRBD1 aligns across 12 bases. Germline CDR1 and CDR2: MNHEY and SVGAGI. V was pared by 6 bases and J by 2 bases, with 5 bases of the junction left unmatched. The length of the CDR3 is 15 residues. DNA for the CDR3: TGTGCCAGCAGACGGGGGGACAGGGGGCCCTACGAGCAGTACTTC. This codes for CASRRGDRGPYEQYF.

The V gene is TRBV11-3, the J gene TRBJ2-2; the D call may be TRBD1 or TRBD2 (5 bases each). CDR1 is SGHNT, CDR2 YENEEA, per germline. V shed 5 bases and J shed 2 bases, with 18 bases lying between them. The CDR3 spans 17 residues. Written as DNA, the CDR3 is TGTGCCAGCAGCCAGTATCCCCAGGGAGACAACACCGGGGAGCTGTTTTTT. It specifies CASSQYPQGDNTGELFF.

The CDR3 DNA follows: TGTGCCAGCAGCCCCCGAGTAGCGGGTTCCTACGAGCAGTACTTC. It codes for CASSPRVAGSYEQYF. The rearrangement joins TRBV13 to TRBJ2-7, with TRBD2 matching 7 bases. The junction had 8 bases not matched to a gene; V was cut back by 5 bases and J by 1 base. This CDR3 contains 15 residues. Germline CDR1 is PRHDT and CDR2 is FYEKMQ (reference sequence).

The gene calls are TRBV7-3 and TRBJ2-7; TRBD1 agrees at 8 bases. V gave up 5 bases and J gave up 1 base; unmatched junction bases: 7. Germline-derived CDR1 and CDR2 are SGHTA and FQGTGA. The CDR3 is made up of 15 amino acids. The DNA of the CDR3 is TGTGCCAGCAGCCTCCAGGGGGCGGGTTCCTACGAGCAGTACTTC. The encoded protein is CASSLQGAGSYEQYF.

V gene TRBV5-4 combines with J gene TRBJ1-2, with 7 bases matching TRBD1. The CDR3 covers 14 residues. Per germline, CDR1 SGHNT and CDR2 YYREEE (reference sequence). J gave up 6 bases and V 3 bases, and 8 bases lay outside the gene matches. The CDR3 DNA sequence: TGTGCCAGCAGCTACGTCTTACAGGGGAATGGCTACACCTTC. Protein sequence: CASSYVLQGNGYTF.

The V and J genes are TRBV6-1 and TRBJ2-2; 10 bases fit TRBD1. V was pared by 9 bases and J by 0 bases, with 4 bases of the junction left unmatched. This CDR3 has 15 amino acids. The germline CDR1 and CDR2 sequences are MNHNS and SASEGT. CDR3 DNA: TGTGCCAGTAGGGACAGGGGCACGAACACCGGGGAGCTGTTTTTT. Translating it yields CASRDRGTNTGELFF.

The rearrangement uses TRBV6-6 and TRBJ2-7; TRBD2 agrees at 13 bases. The germline CDR1 and CDR2 sequences are MNHNY and SVGAGI (reference sequence). V was clipped by 6 bases and J by 2 bases; unmatched bases: 4. CDR3 length: 15 amino acids. This chain's CDR3 is CASRGGTSGTYEQYF. CDR3 nucleotides: TGTGCCAGCAGGGGAGGGACTAGCGGGACCTACGAGCAGTACTTC.

V gene TRBV6-5 combines with J gene TRBJ1-1; 7 nucleotides agree with TRBD1. The CDR3 sequence is 13 residues long. Losses at the gene ends were 5 bases for V and 4 bases for J; bases not matched to a gene: 4. Germline CDR1 is MNHEY and CDR2 is SVGAGI. CDR3 coding DNA: TGTGCCAGCAGTACAGGGGTGGGCACTGAAGCTTTCTTT. This gives the protein CASSTGVGTEAFF.

The gene calls are TRBV6-1 and TRBJ2-7, with D possibly being TRBD2 (6 bases). From germline, CDR1 is MNHNS and CDR2 SASEGT. Trimming cost V 2 bases and J 5 bases, with 19 bases left between them. The CDR3 is 16 amino acids. CDR3 region: CASSERRGPVGDEQYF. The CDR3 nucleotides are TGTGCCAGCAGTGAAAGGAGGGGACCCGTGGGGGACGAGCAGTACTTC.

This chain links TRBV2 with TRBJ2-2; no definite D call. The CDR3 spans 14 residues. Germline V gene lookup returns CDR1 SNHLY and CDR2 FYNNEI. Between the trimmed V and J ends, which lost 0 bases and 4 bases, there was a span of 6 bases. The CDR3 DNA follows: TGTGCCAGCAGTGAAGCGTCGGGCACCGGGGAGCTGTTTTTT. Protein product: CASSEASGTGELFF.